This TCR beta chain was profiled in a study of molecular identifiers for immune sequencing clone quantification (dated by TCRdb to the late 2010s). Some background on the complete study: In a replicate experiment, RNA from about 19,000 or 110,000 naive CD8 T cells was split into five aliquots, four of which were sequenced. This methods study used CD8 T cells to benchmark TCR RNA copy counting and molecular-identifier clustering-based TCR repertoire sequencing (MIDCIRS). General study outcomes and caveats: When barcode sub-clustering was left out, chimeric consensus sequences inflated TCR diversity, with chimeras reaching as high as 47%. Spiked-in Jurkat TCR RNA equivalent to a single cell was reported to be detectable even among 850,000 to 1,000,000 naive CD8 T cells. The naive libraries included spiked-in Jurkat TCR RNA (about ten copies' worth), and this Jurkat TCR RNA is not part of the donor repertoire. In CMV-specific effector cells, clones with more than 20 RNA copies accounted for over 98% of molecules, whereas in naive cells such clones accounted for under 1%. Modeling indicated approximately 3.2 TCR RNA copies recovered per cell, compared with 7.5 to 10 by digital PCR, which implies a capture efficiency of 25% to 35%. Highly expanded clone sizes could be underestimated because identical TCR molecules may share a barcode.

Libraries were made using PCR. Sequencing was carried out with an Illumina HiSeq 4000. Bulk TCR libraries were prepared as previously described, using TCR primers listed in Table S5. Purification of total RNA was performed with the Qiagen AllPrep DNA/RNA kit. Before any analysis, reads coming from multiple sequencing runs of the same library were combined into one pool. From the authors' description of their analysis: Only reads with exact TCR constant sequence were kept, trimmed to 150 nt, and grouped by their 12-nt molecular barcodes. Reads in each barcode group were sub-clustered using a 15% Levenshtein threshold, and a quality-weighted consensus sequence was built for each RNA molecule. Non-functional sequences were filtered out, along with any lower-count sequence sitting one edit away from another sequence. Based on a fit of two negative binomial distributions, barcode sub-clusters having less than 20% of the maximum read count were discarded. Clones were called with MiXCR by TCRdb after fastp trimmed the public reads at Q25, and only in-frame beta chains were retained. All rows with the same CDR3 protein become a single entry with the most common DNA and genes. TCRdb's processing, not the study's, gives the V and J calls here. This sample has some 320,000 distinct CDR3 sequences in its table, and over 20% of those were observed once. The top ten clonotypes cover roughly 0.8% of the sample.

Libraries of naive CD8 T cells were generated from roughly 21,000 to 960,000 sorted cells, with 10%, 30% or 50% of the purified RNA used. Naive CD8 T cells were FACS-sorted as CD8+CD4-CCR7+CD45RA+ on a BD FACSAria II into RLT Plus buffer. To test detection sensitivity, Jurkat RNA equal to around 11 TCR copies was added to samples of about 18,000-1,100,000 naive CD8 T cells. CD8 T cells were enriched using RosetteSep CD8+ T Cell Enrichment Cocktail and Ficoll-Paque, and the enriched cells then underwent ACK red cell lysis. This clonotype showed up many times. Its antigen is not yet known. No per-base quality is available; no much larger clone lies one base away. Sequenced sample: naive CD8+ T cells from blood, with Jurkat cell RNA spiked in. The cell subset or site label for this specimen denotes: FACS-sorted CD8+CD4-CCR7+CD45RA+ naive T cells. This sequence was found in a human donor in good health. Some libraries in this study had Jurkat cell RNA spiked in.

The nucleotide sequence reads as follows: TGCGCCAGCAGCACCGAGGACGGACCCTACGAGCAGTACTTC. The encoded protein is CASSTEDGPYEQYF. The V and J genes are TRBV5-1 and TRBJ2-7, with the D gene uncertain. Trimming at the junction amounts to 4 bases on V and 2 bases on J, and the germline ends lie 13 bases apart. CDR1 SGHRS and CDR2 YFSETQ are derived from the germline V gene. Including the terminal cysteine and phenylalanine, the CDR3 comprises 14 residues. This entry keeps only the CDR3 DNA: 42 bases, framed from base 1.